The rows below give T cell receptor beta chains drawn from one sample of a study of cytomegalovirus exposure and HLA in healthy donors. Using immunoSEQ multiplex PCR, the repertoire was profiled, and TCRdb retains in-frame clones only, with some absent. The data show over 120,000 clones, around 80% seen once. What was sequenced was PBMCs. The receptor source for this set is a female donor in good health and CMV-seronegative. Each CDR3 is given with its conserved first and last residue. The D gene is left open where the match is weak. Only some rows state a clone size, as once, few, many or a class for expanded clones.

TRBV2	15	NA	TRBD1	TRBJ1-3	TGTGCCACCAGGGACAGCCGACGCTCTGGAAACACCATATATTTT	CATRDSRRSGNTIYF
TRBV5-1	14	few	TRBD1	TRBJ1-6	TGCGCCAGCAGCTCAACAGGGGGAGATTCACCCCTCCACTTT	CASSSTGGDSPLHF
TRBV5-1	14	NA	TRBD1	TRBJ2-7	TGCGCCAGCAGCTTTGGGGACAGAAGTCACGAGCAGTACTTC	CASSFGDRSHEQYF
TRBV11-3	14	NA	NA	TRBJ2-2	TGTGCCAGCAGCTTGGCGGGTAACACCGGGGAGCTGTTTTTT	CASSLAGNTGELFF
TRBV5-1	20	NA	TRBD2	TRBJ2-1	TGCGCCAGCAGCTTGGCCGGGACTAGCGGGGGGCTTAGCTCCTACAATGAGCAGTTCTTC	CASSLAGTSGGLSSYNEQFF
TRBV7-2	13	NA	NA	TRBJ1-2	TGTGCCAGCAGCCCTACCCGAGGCTATGGCTACACCTTC	CASSPTRGYGYTF
TRBV10-3	14	NA	NA	TRBJ1-4	TGTGCCATCAGTGATGCAGGAACTAATGAAAAACTGTTTTTT	CAISDAGTNEKLFF
TRBV28	15	NA	NA	TRBJ2-2	TGTGCCAGCACTCGTCAGGAGGAGGCCACCGGGGAGCTGTTTTTT	CASTRQEEATGELFF
TRBV21-1	16	NA	NA	TRBJ2-7	TGTGCCAGCAAAAAACTCTGGGACAGGGACTCCTACGAGCAGTACTTC	CASKKLWDRDSYEQYF
TRBV19	15	NA	TRBD1	TRBJ1-6	TGTGCCAGTAGTATGTCAGGGGGCTATCGTTCACCCCTCCACTTT	CASSMSGGYRSPLHF
TRBV10-3	13	few	NA	TRBJ1-1	TGTGCCATCAGCGAGTTGGCGCGGACTGAAGCTTTCTTT	CAISELARTEAFF
TRBV5-1	18	NA	TRBD2	TRBJ2-1	TGCGCCAGCCGGCGACTAGCGGGAGGAGTTTTGGGCTACAATGAGCAGTTCTTC	CASRRLAGGVLGYNEQFF
TRBV28	15	NA	NA	TRBJ2-3	TGTGCCAGCAGAGTCCCGGGACATAGCACAGATACGCAGTATTTT	CASRVPGHSTDTQYF
TRBV4-1	16	few	NA	TRBJ1-1	TGCGCCAGCAGCCAAGTGGTGGCCCAGGGAGGCACTGAAGCTTTCTTT	CASSQVVAQGGTEAFF
TRBV19	15	NA	NA	TRBJ1-5	TGTGCCAGTAGTATAGAGGCCAGGGGCAATCAGCCCCAGCATTTT	CASSIEARGNQPQHF
TRBV6-5	11	NA	NA	TRBJ2-3	TGTGCCAGCAGTGAGGCAGATACGCAGTATTTT	CASSEADTQYF
TRBV2	15	few	TRBD1	TRBJ2-3	TGTGCCGGACGAGACAGGGACCTTATCACAGATACGCAGTATTTT	CAGRDRDLITDTQYF
TRBV27	16	NA	TRBD2	TRBJ2-7	TGTGCCAGCAGTTTCTCGACTAGCGGGTTGACCTACGAGCAGTACTTC	CASSFSTSGLTYEQYF
TRBV28	13	NA	NA	TRBJ1-2	TGTGCCAGCGAACAGGGAATCGGCTATGGCTACACCTTC	CASEQGIGYGYTF
TRBV6-1	13	NA	NA	TRBJ1-5	TGTGCCAGCAGTGCCACAGGAGAACAGCCCCAGCATTTT	CASSATGEQPQHF
TRBV4-1	16	few	TRBD1	TRBJ1-2	TGCGCCAGCAGCCAACGACAGGGGGCCGACATCTATGGCTACACCTTC	CASSQRQGADIYGYTF
TRBV28	14	NA	TRBD1	TRBJ1-1	TGTGCCAGCAGTTTTCAGGGGGCTGACACTGAAGCTTTCTTT	CASSFQGADTEAFF
TRBV5-4	13	NA	NA	TRBJ2-5	TGTGCCAGCAGCCCCCGGGGGGCTGAGACCCAGTACTTC	CASSPRGAETQYF
TRBV7-2	15	NA	TRBD1	TRBJ2-7	TGTGCCAGCAGCAACAGGGGGCGAGGCTCCTACGAGCAGTACTTC	CASSNRGRGSYEQYF
TRBV7-8	17	NA	NA	TRBJ2-7	TGTGCCAGCAGCTTAGTAATTCTGACGGGAGAGGTCCACGAGCAGTACTTC	CASSLVILTGEVHEQYF
TRBV5-4	15	NA	TRBD2	TRBJ2-2	TGTGCCAGCAGCCTTGACAAGCGGGGCACCGGGGAGCTGTTTTTT	CASSLDKRGTGELFF
TRBV29-1	11	NA	NA	TRBJ2-1	TGCAGCGTCGCAGGCTACAATGAGCAGTTCTTC	CSVAGYNEQFF
TRBV27	16	NA	NA	TRBJ1-5	TGTGCCAGCAGCCGCCTTGGGGGGGCTATCAATCAGCCCCAGCATTTT	CASSRLGGAINQPQHF
TRBV4-1	15	few	NA	TRBJ1-5	TGCGCCAGCAGCCCCTTGGGACTGTACAATCAGCCCCAGCATTTT	CASSPLGLYNQPQHF
TRBV6-5	15	NA	NA	TRBJ2-7	TGTGCCAGCTCAAACGGGGGACCATCCTCCTACGAGCAGTACTTC	CASSNGGPSSYEQYF
TRBV6-5	15	NA	TRBD2	TRBJ2-1	TGTGCCAGCAGCCCTACGCGGGAGGGTTACAATGAGCAGTTCTTC	CASSPTREGYNEQFF
TRBV5-1	16	NA	NA	TRBJ1-1	TGCGCCAGCAGCTCCGGACAGAGGACATTAAACACTGAAGCTTTCTTT	CASSSGQRTLNTEAFF
TRBV4-1	15	NA	NA	TRBJ1-1	TGCGCCAGCAGCCAAGAAAGAGGGAGGGGCACTGAAGCTTTCTTT	CASSQERGRGTEAFF
TRBV5-8	14	NA	NA	TRBJ2-1	TGTGCCAGCAGAGAGGGAGTGGACTACAATGAGCAGTTCTTC	CASREGVDYNEQFF
TRBV6-5	14	few	NA	TRBJ2-7	TGTGCCAGCAGTCCCAACAGGGTTCGGTACGAGCAGTACTTC	CASSPNRVRYEQYF
TRBV9	18	NA	TRBD2	TRBJ2-5	TGTGCCAGCAGCGTGGGACTAGCGGCAGGAAAGTACCAAGAGACCCAGTACTTC	CASSVGLAAGKYQETQYF
TRBV4-3	18	NA	NA	TRBJ2-1	TGCGCCAGCAGCCAAGATCTGGCGCGCAGGGCTTCCTACAATGAGCAGTTCTTC	CASSQDLARRASYNEQFF
TRBV19	16	NA	NA	TRBJ2-6	TGTGCCAGTAGTATCGACCGAGGGCCTGGGGCCAACGTCCTGACTTTC	CASSIDRGPGANVLTF
TRBV7-2	14	NA	NA	TRBJ1-3	TGTGCCAGCAGCTCAACAGAAACTGGAAACACCATATATTTT	CASSSTETGNTIYF
TRBV27	12	NA	NA	TRBJ1-6	TGTGCCAGCAGCAGGGAAGTTTCACCCCTCCACTTT	CASSREVSPLHF
TRBV4-2	15	NA	NA	TRBJ2-7	TGTGCCAGCAGCCAAGCAGGGCAAAGTATGGGGGAGCAGTACTTC	CASSQAGQSMGEQYF
TRBV28	15	few	NA	TRBJ2-7	TGTGCCAGCAGTTGGGCGGACTCCTTACTCTACGAGCAGTACTTC	CASSWADSLLYEQYF
TRBV10-3	14	NA	TRBD1	TRBJ1-1	TGTGCCATCAAAGGTGAGGGGGCCTACGCTGAAGCTTTCTTT	CAIKGEGAYAEAFF
TRBV12-5	20	once	TRBD2	TRBJ2-5	TGTGCTAGTGGCCAAGATAAAGGACTAGCGGGACTCCTCGGGCAAGAGACCCAGTACTTC	CASGQDKGLAGLLGQETQYF
TRBV29-1	12	NA	TRBD1	TRBJ1-2	TGCAGCGTTCGGGACAGGGCTGGTGGCTACACCTTC	CSVRDRAGGYTF
TRBV30	14	few	TRBD1	TRBJ2-7	TGTGCCTGGAGCGCCGGGACAGGGGCCTACGAGCAGTACTTC	CAWSAGTGAYEQYF
TRBV10-3	13	NA	NA	TRBJ1-2	TGTGCCATCAGTGAGGATCGGGGTCGCGGCTACACCTTC	CAISEDRGRGYTF
TRBV27	15	NA	NA	TRBJ2-7	TGTGCCAGCAGTTTATTTGGTGGTAGCTCCTACGAGCAGTACTTC	CASSLFGGSSYEQYF
TRBV27	14	NA	NA	TRBJ1-1	TGTGCCAGCAGTCACGGCGGGGCGCGGACTGAAGCTTTCTTT	CASSHGGARTEAFF